Shown below are 20 T cell receptor beta chains from a single sample sequenced in a study of blood T cell repertoires in COVID-19. Only in-frame clones appear in the TCRdb table, and some are missing; sequencing was by immunoSEQ multiplex PCR. The table shows about 180,000 clones, with roughly 83% occurring only once. Sample: peripheral blood. Every receptor here comes from a man between 18 and 29 years old with active or convalescent COVID-19.

This clone was counted between two and nine times. This rearrangement joins TRBV24-1 to TRBJ2-7, with D maybe TRBD1 (5 bases). The CDR3 is 16 amino acids. Trimming pared 5 bases from V and 0 bases from J, leaving 16 bases between. CDR1 is KGHDR and CDR2 is SFDVKD in the germline V gene. The CDR3 region is CATSGQGATNSYEQYF. In DNA, the CDR3 is TGTGCCACCAGTGGTCAAGGGGCCACCAACTCCTACGAGCAGTACTTC.

J is TRBJ1-2 and V is TRBV20-1, with D possibly matching TRBD1 (5 bases). This CDR3 is built from 12 residues. Looked up from germline, CDR1 is DFQATT and CDR2 is SNEGSKA (reference sequence). Between the trimmed V and J ends, which lost 3 bases and 4 bases, there was a span of 9 bases. CDR3 region: CSASGAAYGYTF. The CDR3 region has the DNA TGCAGTGCTAGTGGGGCAGCCTATGGCTACACCTTC.

This chain connects TRBV19 to TRBJ1-2; D is unclear. Between the trimmed V and J ends, which lost 6 bases and 0 bases, there was a span of 8 bases. Germline-derived CDR1 and CDR2 are LNHDA and SQIVND (reference sequence). The CDR3 totals 13 residues. The DNA of the CDR3 is TGTGCCAGTAGCCCCGGGACTAACTATGGCTACACCTTC. Translation: CASSPGTNYGYTF.

V is TRBV19 and J is TRBJ1-1, with 8 nucleotides matching TRBD1. Germline V gives CDR1 LNHDA, CDR2 SQIVND (reference sequence). The CDR3 is 14 residues long. The junction had 5 bases not matched to a gene; V was cut back by 4 bases and J by 4 bases. CDR3 coding DNA: TGTGCCAGTAGTACACAAACAGGGGGCACTGAAGCTTTCTTT. Translated, it gives CASSTQTGGTEAFF.

The chain uses TRBV19 and TRBJ1-3; 7 bases agree with TRBD1. J lost 0 bases, V lost 3 bases, and 5 bases had no gene match. Germline-derived CDR1 and CDR2 are LNHDA and SQIVND (reference sequence). CDR3 length: 16 amino acids. The CDR3 nucleotides are TGTGCCAGTAGTATTGGTCAGGGGGGCTCTGGAAACACCATATATTTT. This translates into CASSIGQGGSGNTIYF.

The V and J genes are TRBV3-1 (or the pseudogene TRBV3-2) and TRBJ2-7; TRBD2 matches 8 bases. The CDR3 totals 15 residues. Trimming at V came to 4 bases and at J to 2 bases, leaving 7 bases not matched to a gene. Per germline, CDR1 LGHDT and CDR2 YNNKEL (reference sequence). DNA for the CDR3: TGTGCCAGCAGCCGAGTTAGCGGGGCTCCCTACGAGCAGTACTTC. This sequence encodes CASSRVSGAPYEQYF.

V usage is TRBV19 and J usage is TRBJ2-4, with a weak D call TRBD2 (6 bases). The germline gives CDR1 LNHDA, CDR2 SQIVND (reference sequence). With 9 bases removed from V and 4 bases from J, the gap between germline ends came to 10 bases. The CDR3 sequence is 12 residues long. Written as DNA, the CDR3 is TGTGCCAGCCGGGACTCTAAAAACATTCAGTACTTC. It codes for CASRDSKNIQYF.

The V gene is TRBV29-1, the J gene TRBJ2-5; a possible D gene is TRBD2 (6 bases). Germline CDR1 SQVTM, CDR2 ANQGSEA. V dropped 3 bases and J dropped 7 bases, with 15 bases sitting between them. CDR3 length equals 13 residues. CDR3 residues: CSVDLQPGGTQYF. The CDR3 bases are TGCAGCGTTGATCTCCAGCCCGGGGGGACCCAGTACTTC.

In regard to this clone: This clone may be a read error of a much larger clone one base away. J is TRBJ1-1 and V is TRBV6-5; TRBD1 might be the D (6 bases). This CDR3 spans 13 amino acids. V lost 5 bases, J lost 0 bases, and 7 bases lay in between. Germline V lookup: CDR1 MNHEY, CDR2 SVGAGI. Here the CDR3 DNA reads TGTGCCAGCAGTCGGACAGTGAACACTGAAGCTTTCTTT. It is translated as CASSRTVNTEAFF.

The chain has TRBV7-3 and TRBJ2-2; 11 nucleotides line up with TRBD2. Germline V gene sequence: CDR1 SGHTA, CDR2 FQGTGA. The junction had 10 bases not matched to a gene; V was cut back by 4 bases and J by 6 bases. The CDR3 spans 17 residues. The CDR3 sequence is CASSSRAASGRPGELFF. CDR3 DNA: TGTGCCAGCAGCTCACGTGCGGCTAGCGGGAGGCCCGGGGAGCTGTTTTTT.

The gene calls are TRBV5-8 and TRBJ2-1; 13 bases are a match to TRBD2. Looked up from germline, CDR1 is SGHTS and CDR2 is YDEGEE. The V and J ends lost 4 bases and 16 bases, in that order; junction bases with no gene match: 5. This CDR3 is 12 amino acids long. The CDR3 DNA reads TGTGCCAGCAGCACCGGACTAGCGGGAGTATTCTTC. Its translation is CASSTGLAGVFF.

V usage is TRBV6-5 and J usage is TRBJ1-2, with D possibly being TRBD1 (5 bases). The CDR3 runs 15 residues. The V gene lost 6 bases and the J gene lost 0 bases, with 14 bases spanning the gap. The germline V gene encodes CDR1 MNHEY and CDR2 SVGAGI. The CDR3 is CASRKGLSANYGYTF. CDR3 nucleotides: TGTGCCAGCAGAAAGGGACTTTCAGCTAACTATGGCTACACCTTC.

This sequence joins TRBV3-1 (or the pseudogene TRBV3-2) and TRBJ1-6, with D tentatively TRBD1 (6 bases). Germline V lookup: CDR1 LGHDT, CDR2 YNNKEL (reference sequence). The CDR3 spans 17 residues. V dropped 1 base and J dropped 0 bases, with 10 bases sitting between them. CDR3 DNA: TGTGCCAGCAGCCAAGGGACAGTGAGCTCCTATAATTCACCCCTCCACTTT. Protein product: CASSQGTVSSYNSPLHF.

The chain couples TRBV4-3 to TRBJ2-3; D call uncertain. V lost 4 bases, J lost 0 bases, and 14 bases lay in between. The germline V gene has CDR1 LGHNA and CDR2 YSLEER. This CDR3 has 16 residues. The CDR3 bases are TGCGCCAGCAGCCGTGAGACAACGTTTAGCACAGATACGCAGTATTTT. This translates into CASSRETTFSTDTQYF.

This clone was seen only once. The chain employs TRBV15 and TRBJ2-6; possibly TRBD2 for D (5 bases). In germline, CDR1 is LNHNV, CDR2 YYDKDF (reference sequence). The CDR3 covers 18 residues. The V gene lost 0 bases and the J gene lost 0 bases, with 12 bases spanning the gap. CDR3 bases: TGTGCCACCAGCAGAGACGAGGGTTCCTACTCTGGGGCCAACGTCCTGACTTTC. This encodes CATSRDEGSYSGANVLTF.

This clone was detected once. The gene calls are TRBV7-3 and TRBJ1-1, with TRBD1 matching 10 bases. The V gene's germline CDR1 is SGHTA and CDR2 FQGTGA. This CDR3 comprises 15 residues. V was clipped by 0 bases and J by 8 bases; unmatched bases: 6. The CDR3 here is CASSLTPDRGLEAFF. The CDR3 region has the DNA TGTGCCAGCAGCTTAACCCCTGACAGGGGGCTAGAAGCTTTCTTT.

CDR3 amino acids: CASSFSGGEDTQYF. The CDR3 DNA reads as TGCGCCAGCAGCTTTAGCGGGGGGGAAGATACGCAGTATTTT. J is TRBJ2-3 and V is TRBV5-1; TRBD2 matches at 11 bases. The trim removed 2 bases at V and 5 bases at J, leaving 1 base unmatched. The CDR3 extends over 14 amino acids. CDR1 is SGHRS and CDR2 is YFSETQ in the germline V gene.

The V call is TRBV5-1, the J call TRBJ2-1; 12 bases fit TRBD2. Germline assignment: CDR1 SGHRS and CDR2 YFSETQ. The trim removed 0 bases at V and 0 bases at J, leaving 13 bases unmatched. CDR3 length: 21 amino acids. This CDR3 reads CASSLGGSSGRATFSYNEQFF. The CDR3 nucleotides are TGCGCCAGCAGCTTGGGGGGCTCTAGCGGGAGGGCCACGTTCTCCTACAATGAGCAGTTCTTC.

Here the CDR3 reads CASSWVGGQGSYEQYF. The CDR3 nucleotides are TGCGCCAGCAGCTGGGTGGGGGGACAGGGGTCCTACGAGCAGTACTTC. The chain has TRBV5-1 and TRBJ2-7; TRBD1 aligns across 10 bases. Losses at the gene ends were 3 bases for V and 1 base for J; bases not matched to a gene: 7. The germline V gene encodes CDR1 SGHRS and CDR2 YFSETQ. The CDR3 extends over 16 amino acids.

This chain joins TRBV13 and TRBJ2-1; D is unclear. Looked up from germline, CDR1 is PRHDT and CDR2 is FYEKMQ (reference sequence). This CDR3 has 15 residues. Deletions cut 1 base from V and 4 bases from J, with 11 bases between. The CDR3 nucleotides are TGTGCCAGCAGCTTAGATAGATCTACGTACAATGAGCAGTTCTTC. Translating gives CASSLDRSTYNEQFF.